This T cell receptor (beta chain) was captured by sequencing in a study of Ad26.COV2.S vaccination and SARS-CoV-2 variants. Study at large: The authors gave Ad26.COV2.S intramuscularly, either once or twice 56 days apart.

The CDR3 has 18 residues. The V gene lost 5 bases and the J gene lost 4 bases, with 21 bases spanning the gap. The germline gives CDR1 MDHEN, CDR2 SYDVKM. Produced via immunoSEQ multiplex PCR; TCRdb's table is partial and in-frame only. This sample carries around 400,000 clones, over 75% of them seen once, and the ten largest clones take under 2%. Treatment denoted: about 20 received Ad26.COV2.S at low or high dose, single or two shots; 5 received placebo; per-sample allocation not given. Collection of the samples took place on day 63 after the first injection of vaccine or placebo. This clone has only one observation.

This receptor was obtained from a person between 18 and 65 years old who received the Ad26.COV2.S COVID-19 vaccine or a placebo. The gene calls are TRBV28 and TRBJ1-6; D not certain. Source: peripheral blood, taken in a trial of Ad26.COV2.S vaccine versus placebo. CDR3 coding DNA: TGTGCCAGCAGTCCCTCGGGCGCCGGAATGGGGTATAATTCACCCCTCCACTTT. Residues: CASSPSGAGMGYNSPLHF.